This T cell receptor (beta chain) was documented in a study of blood T cell repertoires in COVID-19 (dated by TCRdb to 2019 to 2021). Background for the entire study: Collaborator samples came from the United States, Italy and Spain and covered acute and convalescent phases of COVID-19. The material from the prospective study consisted of cDNA or gDNA derived from T cells, B-cell-depleted T cells, or PBMCs. Subjects who had been exposed to COVID-19, were actively infected with it, or had recovered from it provided the deeply sampled blood TCRbeta repertoires that made up the dataset. The samples were drawn from the first 160 participants of the ongoing ImmuneRACE study and from 1,200 or so subjects provided by 6 global collaborators. Where HLA class I and class II types were available, the types were taken from metadata supplied by the sample provider, not from assay-based typing. Sample metadata almost always included a de-identified subject ID, COVID-19 status, age in years and sex. A freely available public database, intended as a resource for researchers studying the immune response to SARS-CoV-2, is where the repertoires were released. What the authors observed across the whole study: The amount of clinical and demographic metadata varied by source and participant and was provided uncurated.

One collaborating source in Seattle enrolled patients during active infection and followed them longitudinally through the course of disease. The collaborating institutions used their own protocols to collect whole blood in K2EDTA tubes. For TCRbeta analysis, collaborator samples were shipped as frozen whole blood, as isolated PBMCs, or as DNA extracted from either sample type. Regarding this clone: No antigen is known for it. No quality values exist for individual bases; no much larger clone is one base distant.

TCRbeta CDR3 regions were amplified from genomic DNA by means of the immunoSEQ Assay, a bias-controlled multiplex PCR. The study's own analysis went as follows. Nucleated cell counts per sample were estimated from amplification of reference gene primers within the assay. To quantify the absolute abundance of each unique TCRbeta CDR3 rearrangement, sequence reads were collapsed and filtered. For each sample, productive Simpson clonality was calculated by taking the square root of Simpson's diversity index across productive rearrangements. In TCRdb, the immuneACCESS table is reduced to in-frame sequences with V and J assigned. These tables do not hold every clone; where another copy was compared, an unresolved V gene accounts for under half, and the others remain unexplained. V and J calls and clone size are given by that table; D and trimming were obtained from the DNA. This sample is represented by about 350,000 clones; around nine tenths of them were singletons. Approximately 7.3% of the sample is taken by the ten largest.

CDR1 is given as MNHEY and CDR2 as SVGAGI, both from the germline V gene. Here V drops 2 bases and J drops 12 bases, and the junction holds 6 bases not matched to any gene. The CDR3 contains 15 residues, cysteine and phenylalanine counted. CDR3 DNA is the only sequence kept; it has 45 bases, read in frame from the first base. This receptor chain uses TRBV6-5 and TRBJ2-1, and TRBD2 aligns with 14 junction nucleotides. This receptor was obtained from a woman in her 70s with COVID-19, enrolled during active disease. Material: peripheral blood. The CDR3: CASSYSPGTSGGQFF. The bases read TGTGCCAGCAGTTACAGCCCCGGGACTAGCGGGGGGCAGTTCTTC.